This T cell receptor (beta chain) was captured by sequencing in a study of shared clonotypes between healthy human individuals. Study in general: In total, the donors were a couple of women and a few men aged 18 to 49. Findings of the study overall: Researchers sampled blood only, noting tissue repertoires likely differ.

Notes on this clone: The antigen is unknown.

Assay: immunoSEQ multiplex PCR; the TCRdb copy retains only in-frame clones and omits some. The data hold 2 million to 2.5 million clones, with over 85% observed a single time. The CDR3 length is 16 residues. With 5 bases clipped from V and 8 bases from J, the junction kept 13 bases outside the gene matches. Germline loops: CDR1 SGHAT, CDR2 FQNNGV. The chain uses TRBV11-2 and TRBJ2-1; 9 nucleotides align to TRBD2. The sequenced sample was naive CD4+ T cells from PBMCs. The subset: CD45RA+ positively selected. The source is a man aged 18 to 29 in good health. Some clones in this sample may be carry-over from other donors' samples. This chain's CDR3 is CASSRGIAGVGDEQFF. The CDR3 DNA reads as TGTGCCAGCAGCCGGGGGATAGCGGGAGTGGGCGATGAGCAGTTCTTC.